A selection of T cell receptor beta chains follows, all from one sample in a study of T cell responses to AZD1222 COVID-19 vaccine. The repertoire was sequenced with immunoSEQ multiplex PCR; TCRdb's copy has only in-frame clones and lacks some. This sample carries about 190,000 clones, 85% to 95% of them seen once, and the ten largest clones take 1% to 1.5%. Sequences were derived from peripheral blood, sampled on day 0 of AZD1222 vaccination. The receptors here all came from an adult in good health. The CDR3 runs from the conserved cysteine through the conserved F or W. The D gene is left open where the match is weak. Some rows mark clone size as missing; the rest say once, few, many or name a class of expanded clone.

d_gene: NA; abundance: NA; j_gene: TRBJ1-4; v_gene: TRBV14; CDR3aa: CASSQVLEKLFF; CDR3nt: TGTGCCAGCAGCCAAGTACTTGAAAAACTGTTTTTT
d_gene: TRBD1; abundance: NA; j_gene: TRBJ1-5; v_gene: TRBV6-5; CDR3aa: CASSPGTVHQPQHF; CDR3nt: TGTGCCAGCAGCCCCGGGACAGTCCATCAGCCCCAGCATTTT
d_gene: TRBD1; abundance: NA; j_gene: TRBJ1-6; v_gene: TRBV12-5; CDR3aa: CASGLLTGGMNSPLHF; CDR3nt: TGTGCTAGTGGTTTGTTGACAGGGGGCATGAATTCACCCCTCCACTTT
d_gene: TRBD2; abundance: NA; j_gene: TRBJ2-4; v_gene: TRBV5-1; CDR3aa: CASSLGAVGGNIQYF; CDR3nt: TGCGCCAGCAGCTTGGGGGCCGTGGGAGGGAACATTCAGTACTTC
d_gene: NA; abundance: NA; j_gene: TRBJ2-5; v_gene: TRBV12-5; CDR3aa: CASGLGGEVQQTQYF; CDR3nt: TGTGCTAGTGGCTTAGGTGGAGAAGTTCAACAGACCCAGTACTTC
d_gene: TRBD1; abundance: NA; j_gene: TRBJ1-1; v_gene: TRBV2; CDR3aa: CATKLGQGMNTEAFF; CDR3nt: TGTGCCACCAAGCTTGGACAGGGGATGAACACTGAAGCTTTCTTT
d_gene: NA; abundance: NA; j_gene: TRBJ1-5; v_gene: TRBV6-1; CDR3aa: CASSDRFRPSNQPQHF; CDR3nt: TGTGCCAGCAGTGACAGGTTCCGACCTAGCAATCAGCCCCAGCATTTT
d_gene: NA; abundance: NA; j_gene: TRBJ1-1; v_gene: TRBV5-1; CDR3aa: CASSLAGVPEAFF; CDR3nt: TGCGCCAGCAGCTTGGCCGGGGTCCCTGAAGCTTTCTTT
d_gene: NA; abundance: NA; j_gene: TRBJ2-7; v_gene: TRBV29-1; CDR3aa: CSARAGEQYF; CDR3nt: TGCAGCGCCCGAGCAGGCGAGCAGTACTTC
d_gene: TRBD1; abundance: NA; j_gene: TRBJ1-2; v_gene: TRBV7-6; CDR3aa: CASSLTGEGYTF; CDR3nt: TGTGCCAGCAGCCTGACAGGGGAAGGCTACACCTTC
d_gene: NA; abundance: NA; j_gene: TRBJ2-3; v_gene: TRBV7-2; CDR3aa: CASSLEGTTLTDTQYF; CDR3nt: TGTGCCAGCAGCTTAGAGGGGACGACCCTCACAGATACGCAGTATTTT
d_gene: NA; abundance: few; j_gene: TRBJ2-7; v_gene: TRBV4-1; CDR3aa: CASSQELPLRSYEQYF; CDR3nt: TGCGCCAGCAGCCAAGAGTTGCCCCTGCGCTCCTACGAGCAGTACTTC
d_gene: NA; abundance: NA; j_gene: TRBJ1-6; v_gene: TRBV5-1; CDR3aa: CASSLHGSPLHF; CDR3nt: TGCGCCAGCAGCTTGCATGGTTCACCCCTCCACTTT
d_gene: NA; abundance: NA; j_gene: TRBJ1-4; v_gene: TRBV9; CDR3aa: CASSVGGGTNEKLFF; CDR3nt: TGTGCCAGCAGCGTAGGTGGTGGAACTAATGAAAAACTGTTTTTT
d_gene: NA; abundance: once; j_gene: TRBJ1-1; v_gene: TRBV9; CDR3aa: CASSVDRMNTEAFF; CDR3nt: TGTGCCAGCAGCGTTGACAGGATGAACACTGAAGCTTTCTTT
d_gene: NA; abundance: NA; j_gene: TRBJ1-1; v_gene: TRBV3-1/TRBV3-2; CDR3aa: CASSQILASEAFF; CDR3nt: TGTGCCAGCAGCCAAATTCTGGCGTCTGAAGCTTTCTTT
d_gene: TRBD1; abundance: NA; j_gene: TRBJ1-2; v_gene: TRBV7-2; CDR3aa: CASSSGTGRNGYTF; CDR3nt: TGTGCCAGCAGCTCCGGGACAGGGAGGAACGGCTACACCTTC
d_gene: NA; abundance: NA; j_gene: TRBJ1-3; v_gene: TRBV5-1; CDR3aa: CASSLGGGGNTIYF; CDR3nt: TGCGCCAGCAGCTTGGGGGGTGGTGGAAACACCATATATTTT
d_gene: NA; abundance: NA; j_gene: TRBJ1-1; v_gene: TRBV27; CDR3aa: CASSYRENTEAFF; CDR3nt: TGTGCCAGCAGCTACAGGGAGAACACTGAAGCTTTCTTT
d_gene: NA; abundance: NA; j_gene: TRBJ1-1; v_gene: TRBV6-5; CDR3aa: CASNAQGFGTEAFF; CDR3nt: TGTGCCAGCAACGCTCAGGGTTTCGGCACTGAAGCTTTCTTT
d_gene: TRBD1; abundance: NA; j_gene: TRBJ2-1; v_gene: TRBV11-2; CDR3aa: CASSLGQTGPYNEQFF; CDR3nt: TGTGCCAGCAGCTTAGGCCAGACAGGGCCCTACAATGAGCAGTTCTTC
d_gene: NA; abundance: NA; j_gene: TRBJ1-2; v_gene: TRBV28; CDR3aa: CASTYGSGGPHTF; CDR3nt: TGTGCCAGCACATACGGATCGGGGGGGCCTCACACCTTC
d_gene: TRBD1; abundance: NA; j_gene: TRBJ1-2; v_gene: TRBV28; CDR3aa: CASQTGGIYGYTF; CDR3nt: TGTGCCAGCCAGACAGGGGGTATTTATGGCTACACCTTC
d_gene: NA; abundance: NA; j_gene: TRBJ2-3; v_gene: TRBV6-5; CDR3aa: CASSSDATSTDTQYF; CDR3nt: TGTGCCAGCAGTTCGGACGCAACTAGCACAGATACGCAGTATTTT
d_gene: NA; abundance: NA; j_gene: TRBJ1-1; v_gene: TRBV13; CDR3aa: CASTGTLNTEAFF; CDR3nt: TGTGCCAGCACCGGGACGTTGAACACTGAAGCTTTCTTT
d_gene: NA; abundance: NA; j_gene: TRBJ1-1; v_gene: TRBV30; CDR3aa: CAWLPPGGWNTEAFF; CDR3nt: TGTGCCTGGCTCCCCCCTGGGGGCTGGAACACTGAAGCTTTCTTT
d_gene: TRBD1; abundance: NA; j_gene: TRBJ2-7; v_gene: TRBV5-1; CDR3aa: CASSSGQAGKYF; CDR3nt: TGCGCCAGCAGCTCGGGACAGGCGGGGAAGTACTTC
d_gene: TRBD1; abundance: NA; j_gene: TRBJ1-2; v_gene: TRBV6-5; CDR3aa: CASSSRTGNGYTF; CDR3nt: TGTGCCAGCAGCTCCAGGACAGGAAATGGCTACACCTTC
d_gene: NA; abundance: NA; j_gene: TRBJ2-7; v_gene: TRBV3-1/TRBV3-2; CDR3aa: CASSHGPDSYEQYF; CDR3nt: TGTGCCAGCAGCCATGGTCCGGACAGCTACGAGCAGTACTTC